There are a few counts of the clone carrying this T cell receptor beta chain. Its antigen remains unknown. The data stem from a study of shared clonotypes between healthy human individuals. Study outcomes and limitations: The study generally estimated greater richness for naive than memory subsets.

Sequenced by immunoSEQ multiplex PCR; TCRdb stores in-frame clones only, minus some. Of 650,000 to 800,000 clones listed, around 77% are singletons. This CDR3 region has 15 residues. Looked up from germline, CDR1 is SGHTA and CDR2 is FQGNSA. With 0 bases removed from V and 6 bases from J, the gap between germline ends came to 15 bases. Sequencing was done on a sample of memory CD4+ T cells sorted from blood. Subset denoted: CD45RA-negative fraction. The clonotype was recovered from a woman aged 25 to 39 in good health. This chain links TRBV7-2 with TRBJ2-7; the D gene is possibly TRBD2 (6 bases). The CDR3 DNA follows: TGTGCCAGCAGCTTAGCCAGTTACACTAGCAGCGAGCAGTACTTC. Translation gives CASSLASYTSSEQYF.